The 20 T cell receptor beta chains below come from one sample, sequenced in a study of T cells in Graves' hyperthyroidism and ophthalmopathy. RNA transcripts provided the source from which TCR beta CDR3 regions were amplified. The HTBI primer set drove a first-round RT-PCR of the TCR CDR3. TCRdb reprocessed the multiplex PCR reads via MiXCR and lists one record per CDR3 protein. The repertoire holds 300,000 to 450,000 distinct CDR3 sequences, with 15% as singletons. Sequenced sample: blood. These receptors were taken from a woman in her twenties or thirties with Graves' hyperthyroidism.

This chain links TRBV6-2 or TRBV6-3 with TRBJ2-3; TRBD2 matches at 9 bases. The V gene's germline CDR1 is MNHEY and CDR2 SVGEGT. The V gene end was trimmed by 5 bases and the J gene end by 3 bases; junction bases not matched to a gene: 27. The CDR3 consists of 22 residues. CDR3 DNA sequence: TGTGCCAGCAGTGACCAGTGGTCCCCAGTACTAGCGGGTCTTGGTGAAACAGATACGCAGTATTTT. This gives the protein CASSDQWSPVLAGLGETDTQYF.

This clonotype was found a few times. The V and J genes are TRBV9 and TRBJ1-3, with 7 bases matching TRBD1. Germline CDR1 reads SGDLS; CDR2 reads YYNGEE. CDR3 length: 16 amino acids. V lost 1 base to trimming and J lost 4 bases; unmatched junction nucleotides: 8. The CDR3 coding sequence is TGTGCCAGCAGCGTATCGACAGGGCTAGAAGGAAACACCATATATTTT. Its translation: CASSVSTGLEGNTIYF.

The rearrangement uses TRBV20-1 and TRBJ1-4, with 7 bases that match TRBD1. CDR3 length equals 17 residues. Germline loops: CDR1 DFQATT, CDR2 SNEGSKA (reference sequence). With V trimmed by 1 base and J by 5 bases, 13 bases remained unmatched. CDR3 DNA: TGCAGTGCTAGAGCCATTAGGCGGCAGGGACAGAATGAAAAACTGTTTTTT. As protein: CSARAIRRQGQNEKLFF.

This clonotype has ten or more counts. V usage is TRBV18 and J usage is TRBJ2-7; 8 bases agree with TRBD2. The trim removed 2 bases at V and 5 bases at J, leaving 8 bases unmatched. The germline gives CDR1 KGHSH, CDR2 LQKENI. The CDR3 runs to 15 residues. The CDR3 is CASSPIAGPRDEQYF. CDR3 coding DNA: TGTGCCAGCTCACCAATAGCGGGGCCTAGGGACGAGCAGTACTTC.

Only a few counts were recorded for this clonotype. The chain links TRBV15 to TRBJ1-2; D may be TRBD1 (6 bases). The V end was cut by 0 bases, the J end by 1 base, with 15 bases between. Germline assignment: CDR1 LNHNV and CDR2 YYDKDF (reference sequence). This CDR3 region has 17 residues. The CDR3 nucleotides read TGTGCCACCAGCAGAGACCACACAGGGACTATTAACTATGGCTACACCTTC. Amino acids: CATSRDHTGTINYGYTF.

This clonotype was picked up many times. The rearrangement uses TRBV6-2 or TRBV6-3 and TRBJ2-1, with D perhaps matching TRBD1 or TRBD2 (5 bases each). This CDR3 contains 21 residues. Trimming removed 7 bases from V and 0 bases from J, with 31 bases in between. Germline CDR1 reads MNHEY; CDR2 reads SVGEGT. The CDR3 loop reads CASNNMGVGVYLTSSYNEQFF. The CDR3 DNA sequence: TGTGCCAGCAACAATATGGGGGTAGGGGTTTACCTAACAAGCTCCTACAATGAGCAGTTCTTC.

V gene TRBV2 combines with J gene TRBJ2-4; D may be TRBD2 (5 bases). Germline V gives CDR1 SNHLY, CDR2 FYNNEI. Deletions cut 5 bases from V and 1 base from J, with 18 bases between. The CDR3 extends over 17 amino acids. The CDR3: CASSPSRRVGAKNIQYF. The DNA of the CDR3 is TGTGCCAGCAGTCCCAGCCGGCGGGTGGGGGCCAAAAACATTCAGTACTTC. The full variable domain, in which reference TRBV2 and TRBJ2-4 provide the parts outside the CDR3, is EPEVTQTPSHQVTQMGQEVILRCVPISNHLYFYWYRQILGQKVEFLVSFYNNEISEKSEIFDDQFSVERPDGSNFTLKIRSTKLEDSAMYFCASSPSRRVGAKNIQYFGAGTRLSVL.

This clonotype was observed a handful of times. The chain combines TRBV11-2 with TRBJ1-1; tentative D call: TRBD1 (6 bases). The CDR3 runs 15 residues. Germline CDR1 is SGHAT and CDR2 is FQNNGV. Between the trimmed V and J ends, which lost 5 bases and 4 bases, there was a span of 17 bases. In DNA, the CDR3 is TGTGCCAGCAGCCAGACACGGTCAGGGGTCACTGAAGCTTTCTTT. Translated, it gives CASSQTRSGVTEAFF.

The chain uses TRBV29-1 and TRBJ2-5; D possibly uses TRBD1 or TRBD2 (5 bases each). V was trimmed by 3 bases and J by 2 bases, leaving 16 bases between them. The CDR3 consists of 15 residues. Germline loops: CDR1 SQVTM, CDR2 ANQGSEA. For the CDR3, the DNA is TGCAGCGTTGAGGAACTCGGGGCAGTACAAGAGACCCAGTACTTC. Translated: CSVEELGAVQETQYF.

The gene calls are TRBV19 and TRBJ2-5, with TRBD2 identical over 7 bases. J lost 6 bases, V lost 2 bases, and 15 bases had no gene match. CDR1 and CDR2 from the germline V gene are LNHDA and SQIVND (reference sequence). CDR3 length: 17 amino acids. CDR3 residues: CASSISAGSRLLQTQYF. The CDR3 nucleotides read TGTGCCAGTAGTATATCAGCGGGGTCTCGTCTTTTACAGACCCAGTACTTC.

V gene TRBV4-1 combines with J gene TRBJ1-5, with a tentative D call TRBD1 (5 bases). V was shortened by 8 bases and J by 0 bases, with 14 bases between the two germline ends. Germline V gives CDR1 MGHRA, CDR2 YSYEKL. The CDR3 totals 15 residues. The CDR3 coding sequence is TGCGCCAGCCGAGGACATTCGGATAGCAATCAGCCCCAGCATTTT. Its protein is CASRGHSDSNQPQHF.

This clonotype was counted at least ten times. The gene calls are TRBV15 and TRBJ2-7; 8 nucleotides align to TRBD2. The length of the CDR3 is 16 residues. Looked up from germline, CDR1 is LNHNV and CDR2 is YYDKDF (reference sequence). V was clipped by 2 bases and J by 0 bases; unmatched bases: 6. The CDR3 here is CATSRRRGATSYEQYF. In DNA form, the CDR3 reads TGTGCCACCAGCAGAAGGCGGGGGGCCACCTCCTACGAGCAGTACTTC. Variable domain in full (rest from reference TRBV15 and TRBJ2-7): DAMVIQNPRYQVTQFGKPVTLSCSQTLNHNVMYWYQQKSSQAPKLLFHYYDKDFNNEADTPDNFQSRRPNTSFCFLDIRSPGLGDTAMYLCATSRRRGATSYEQYFGPGTRLTVT.

This clonotype has ten or more counts. The rearrangement links TRBV3-1 to TRBJ2-5, with 10 bases that match TRBD2. The CDR3 runs 15 residues. V dropped 4 bases and J dropped 2; count of bases not matched to a gene: 4. The germline V gene has CDR1 LGHDT and CDR2 YNNKEL (reference sequence). The CDR3 reads CASSRTSGKQETQYF. The CDR3 coding sequence is TGTGCCAGCAGCCGAACTAGCGGGAAACAAGAGACCCAGTACTTC.

This clonotype was seen a handful of times. The rearrangement uses TRBV27 and TRBJ2-5; 7 bases align to TRBD1. The V gene's germline CDR1 is MNHEY and CDR2 SMNVEV (reference sequence). This CDR3 region has 15 residues. J was trimmed by 5 bases and V by 5 bases; bases with no gene match: 11. The CDR3 loop is CASSNRQGTWETQYF. The CDR3 region has the DNA TGTGCCAGCAGTAACCGACAGGGAACATGGGAGACCCAGTACTTC.

This clonotype was counted ten times or more. The chain carries TRBV5-5 and TRBJ2-4; 12 bases agree with TRBD2. Germline V gene data show CDR1 as SGHKS and CDR2 as YYEKEE (reference sequence). The CDR3 contains 15 residues. J lost 4 bases, V lost 7 bases, and 6 bases had no gene match. This CDR3 reads CASGLAGNLKNIQYF. As DNA, the CDR3 is TGTGCCAGCGGACTAGCGGGAAACCTGAAAAACATTCAGTACTTC. The full variable domain, rest sourced from reference TRBV5-5 and TRBJ2-4, is DAGVTQSPTHLIKTRGQQVTLRCSPISGHKSVSWYQQVLGQGPQFIFQYYEKEERGRGNFPDRFSARQFPNYSSELNVNALLLGDSALYLCASGLAGNLKNIQYFGAGTRLSVL.

The sample holds many counts of this clonotype. V usage is TRBV29-1 and J usage is TRBJ2-5; D not certain. The CDR3 is 13 residues long. Germline CDR1 and CDR2: SQVTM and ANQGSEA. The ends were cut back, 8 bases at V and 3 bases at J, with 16 bases in the middle. CDR3 protein: CSFEAFIKETQYF. The CDR3 region has the DNA TGCAGCTTCGAGGCCTTCATTAAAGAGACCCAGTACTTC.

The table lists this clonotype with many counts. The chain is built from TRBV12-3 or TRBV12-4 and TRBJ2-7, with D perhaps TRBD1 (5 bases). The CDR3 is made up of 14 amino acids. With 6 bases removed from V and 5 bases from J, the gap between germline ends came to 17 bases. The CDR3 sequence is CASSLSAGINEQYF. The DNA for the CDR3 is TGTGCCAGCAGCCTATCGGCAGGGATCAACGAGCAGTACTTC.

This clonotype was counted only a few times. This rearrangement joins TRBV4-1 to TRBJ1-4; a possible D gene is TRBD1 (6 bases). Germline V gene data show CDR1 as MGHRA and CDR2 as YSYEKL. The V end lost 1 base, the J end lost 4 bases, and 7 bases lay between the germline ends. This CDR3 region has 14 residues. CDR3 in amino acids: CASSQGRGNEKLFF. For the CDR3, the DNA is TGCGCCAGCAGCCAAGGCAGGGGTAATGAAAAACTGTTTTTT.

This clonotype was detected ten times or more. The rearrangement links TRBV12-3 or TRBV12-4 to TRBJ2-5; D remains ambiguous. The V and J ends lost 1 base and 0 bases respectively, with 12 bases between them. This CDR3 contains 16 residues. CDR3 sequence reads: CASSLGLGANQETQYF. The DNA for the CDR3 is TGTGCCAGCAGTTTAGGGCTGGGTGCGAACCAAGAGACCCAGTACTTC.

This clonotype was counted only a few times. The rearrangement joins TRBV20-1 to TRBJ2-7, with D tentatively TRBD2 (5 bases). Germline V gene lookup returns CDR1 DFQATT and CDR2 SNEGSKA (reference sequence). CDR3 length: 13 residues. V was cut by 6 bases and J by 2 bases, with 14 bases left in between. CDR3 in DNA: TGCAGTGCCAAGGCGGGTGCGACCTACGAGCAGTACTTC. It encodes CSAKAGATYEQYF.